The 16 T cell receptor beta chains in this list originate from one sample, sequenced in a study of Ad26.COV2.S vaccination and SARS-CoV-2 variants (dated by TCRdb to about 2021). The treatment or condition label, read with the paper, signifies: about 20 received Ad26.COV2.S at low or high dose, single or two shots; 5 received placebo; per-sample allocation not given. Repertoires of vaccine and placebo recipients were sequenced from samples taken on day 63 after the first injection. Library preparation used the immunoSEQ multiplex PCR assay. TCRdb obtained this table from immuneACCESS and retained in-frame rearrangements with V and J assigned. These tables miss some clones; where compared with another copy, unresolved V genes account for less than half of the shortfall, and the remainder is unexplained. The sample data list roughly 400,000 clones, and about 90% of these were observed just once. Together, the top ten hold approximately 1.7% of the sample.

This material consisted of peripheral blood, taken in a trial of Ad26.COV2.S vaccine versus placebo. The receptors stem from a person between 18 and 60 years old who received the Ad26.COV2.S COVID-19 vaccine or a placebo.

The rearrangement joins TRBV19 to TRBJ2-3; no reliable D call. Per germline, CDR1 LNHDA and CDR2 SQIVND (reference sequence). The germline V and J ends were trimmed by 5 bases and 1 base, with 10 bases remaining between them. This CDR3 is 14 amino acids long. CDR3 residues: CASSPRQRTDTQYF. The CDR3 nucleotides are TGTGCCAGTAGTCCACGACAACGCACAGATACGCAGTATTTT.

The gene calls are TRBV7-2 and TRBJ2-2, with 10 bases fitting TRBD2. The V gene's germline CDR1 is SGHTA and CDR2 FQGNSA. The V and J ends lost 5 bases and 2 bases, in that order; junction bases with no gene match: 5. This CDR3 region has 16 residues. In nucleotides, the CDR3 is TGTGCCAGCAGCCTCCTAGCGGGGGTTAACACCGGGGAGCTGTTTTTT. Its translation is CASSLLAGVNTGELFF.

The CDR3 nucleotides are TGTGCCAGCAGTGAGGCCCAGATCAATCAGCCCCAGCATTTT. Translating gives CASSEAQINQPQHF. The V call is TRBV6-1, the J call TRBJ1-5, with D unresolved. The germline V gene encodes CDR1 MNHNS and CDR2 SASEGT. The length of the CDR3 is 14 residues. Trimming removed 3 bases from V and 3 bases from J, with 9 bases in between.

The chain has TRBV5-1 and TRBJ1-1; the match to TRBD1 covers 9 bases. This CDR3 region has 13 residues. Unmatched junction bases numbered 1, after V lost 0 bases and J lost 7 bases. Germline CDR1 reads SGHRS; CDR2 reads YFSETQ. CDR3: CASSLGDRDEAFF. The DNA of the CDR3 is TGCGCCAGCAGCTTGGGGGACAGGGATGAAGCTTTCTTT.

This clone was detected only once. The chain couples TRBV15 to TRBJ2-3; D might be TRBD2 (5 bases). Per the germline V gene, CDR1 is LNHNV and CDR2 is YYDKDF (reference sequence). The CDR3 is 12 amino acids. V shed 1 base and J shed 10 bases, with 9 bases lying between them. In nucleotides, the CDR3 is TGTGCCACCAGCAGAGGGCTAGCCGCGCAGTATTTT. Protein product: CATSRGLAAQYF.

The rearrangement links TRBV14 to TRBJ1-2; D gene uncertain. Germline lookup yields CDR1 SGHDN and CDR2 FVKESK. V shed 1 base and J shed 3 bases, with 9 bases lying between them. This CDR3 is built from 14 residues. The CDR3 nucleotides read TGTGCCAGCAGCCAAGGGTCCGGGGACTATGGCTACACCTTC. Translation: CASSQGSGDYGYTF.

The CDR3 loop is CASSGQFTGSGANVLTF. The CDR3 nucleotides are TGTGCCAGCAGTGGGCAGTTCACAGGGTCTGGGGCCAACGTCCTGACTTTC. The chain recombines TRBV6-4 with TRBJ2-6; tentative D call: TRBD1 (6 bases). CDR3 length: 17 residues. V dropped 4 bases and J dropped 1 base, with 14 bases sitting between them. Per the germline V gene, CDR1 is MRHNA and CDR2 is SNTAGT.

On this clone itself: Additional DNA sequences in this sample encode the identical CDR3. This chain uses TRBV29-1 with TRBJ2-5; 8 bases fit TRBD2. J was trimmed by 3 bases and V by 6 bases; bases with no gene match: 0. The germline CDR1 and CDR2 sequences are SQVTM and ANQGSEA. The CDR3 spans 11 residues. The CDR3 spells CSVGGEETQYF. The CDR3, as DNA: TGCAGCGTCGGGGGGGAAGAGACCCAGTACTTC.

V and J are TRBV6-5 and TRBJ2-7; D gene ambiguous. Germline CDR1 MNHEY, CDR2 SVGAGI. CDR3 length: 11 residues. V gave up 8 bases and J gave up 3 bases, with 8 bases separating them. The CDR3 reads CASGRGYEQYF. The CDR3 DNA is TGTGCCAGCGGGCGAGGCTACGAGCAGTACTTC.

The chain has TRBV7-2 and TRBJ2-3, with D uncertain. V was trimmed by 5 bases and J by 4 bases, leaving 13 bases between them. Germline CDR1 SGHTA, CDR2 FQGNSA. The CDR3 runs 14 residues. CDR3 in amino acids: CASSPSPSADTQYF. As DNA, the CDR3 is TGTGCCAGCAGCCCTTCCCCCAGTGCAGATACGCAGTATTTT.

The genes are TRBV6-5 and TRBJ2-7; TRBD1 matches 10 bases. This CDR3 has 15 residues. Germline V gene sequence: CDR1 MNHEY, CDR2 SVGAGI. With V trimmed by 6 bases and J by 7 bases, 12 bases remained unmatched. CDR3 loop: CASRPLGTGELEQYF. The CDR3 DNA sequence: TGTGCCAGCAGACCACTCGGGACAGGGGAATTAGAGCAGTACTTC.

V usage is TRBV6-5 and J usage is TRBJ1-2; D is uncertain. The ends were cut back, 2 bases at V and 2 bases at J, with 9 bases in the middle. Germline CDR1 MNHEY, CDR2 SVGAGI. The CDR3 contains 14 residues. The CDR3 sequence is CASSYRGPNYGYTF. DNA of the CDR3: TGTGCCAGCAGTTACAGAGGGCCCAACTATGGCTACACCTTC.

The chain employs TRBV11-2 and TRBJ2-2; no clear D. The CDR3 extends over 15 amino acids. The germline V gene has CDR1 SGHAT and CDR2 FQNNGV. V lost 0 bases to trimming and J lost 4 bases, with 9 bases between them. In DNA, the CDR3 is TGTGCCAGCAGCTTAGATTCCAGGATCACCGGGGAGCTGTTTTTT. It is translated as CASSLDSRITGELFF.

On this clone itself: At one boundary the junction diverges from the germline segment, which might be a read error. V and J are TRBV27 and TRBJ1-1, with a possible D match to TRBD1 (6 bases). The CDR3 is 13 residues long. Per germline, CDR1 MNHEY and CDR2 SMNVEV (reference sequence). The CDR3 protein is CASQTGVKTEAFF. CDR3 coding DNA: TGTGCCAGCCAGACAGGAGTGAAAACTGAAGCTTTCTTT.

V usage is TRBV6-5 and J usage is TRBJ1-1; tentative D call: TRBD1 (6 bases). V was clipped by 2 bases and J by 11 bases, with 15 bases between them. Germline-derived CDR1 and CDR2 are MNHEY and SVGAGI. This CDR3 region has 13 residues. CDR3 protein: CASSYGGGLEAFF. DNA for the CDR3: TGTGCCAGCAGTTACGGGGGGGGCTTAGAGGCTTTCTTT.

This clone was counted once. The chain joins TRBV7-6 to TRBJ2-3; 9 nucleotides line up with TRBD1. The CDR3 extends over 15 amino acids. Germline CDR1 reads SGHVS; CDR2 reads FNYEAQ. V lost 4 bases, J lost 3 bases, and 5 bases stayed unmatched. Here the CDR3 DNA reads TGTGCCAGCAGCTCCGAGACAGGGGGTACAGATACGCAGTATTTT. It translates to CASSSETGGTDTQYF.